This paragraph reports one TCR beta chain. The sample is drawn from a study of blood T cell repertoires in COVID-19. Study context: Symptom resolution, clearance, or two negative PCRs marked donors in Cohort 3 as recovered. The cDNA or gDNA used as material had been derived from T cells, B-cell-depleted T cells, or PBMCs.

Using immunoSEQ multiplex PCR, the repertoire was profiled, and TCRdb retains in-frame clones only, with some absent. The sample lists around 300,000 clones; around 90% were seen once. V lost 2 bases and J 9 bases, leaving 6 bases between the germline ends. From germline, CDR1 is SGDLS and CDR2 YYNGEE. This CDR3 region has 11 residues. Those who participated ranged in age from about 18 to 89 years and resided in 20 to 30 US areas. Assignments of participants to cohorts depended upon their own reported clinical history. The receptor was isolated from a woman aged 55-70 years in a cohort exposed to, infected with or recovered from COVID-19 (not recorded which). Sequenced sample: PBMCs or T cells enriched from blood (not recorded which). V gene TRBV9 combines with J gene TRBJ2-1; no clear D gene. CDR3 residues: CASSVKSEQFF. The CDR3 region has the DNA TGTGCCAGCAGCGTCAAGAGTGAGCAGTTCTTC.